Listed below are T cell receptor beta chains from one sample, sequenced in a study of blood T cell repertoires in COVID-19. Sequenced by immunoSEQ multiplex PCR; TCRdb stores in-frame clones only, minus some. The sample yields 300,000 or so clones, 90% seen once. Sequencing was performed on peripheral blood. Receptors were obtained from a woman aged 30 to 39 with COVID-19, enrolled during active disease. CDR3s include the opening cysteine and the closing phenylalanine or tryptophan. A D gene is named only where the DNA matches it firmly. Clone sizes are given selectively: once, few, many, or a class where the clone is expanded.

>TRBD1|14|TRBJ1-5|TRBV7-9|NA
CASSPTGGGQPQHF
TGTGCCAGCAGCCCGACAGGGGGAGGTCAGCCCCAGCATTTT
>TRBD1|16|TRBJ1-1|TRBV7-9|NA
CASSLLGQGMSAEAFF
TGTGCCAGCAGCTTATTGGGACAGGGAATGAGTGCTGAAGCTTTCTTT
>TRBD2|14|TRBJ2-7|TRBV19|NA
CASSGRGGLYEQYF
TGTGCCAGTAGTGGCCGCGGGGGGCTCTACGAGCAGTACTTC
>NA|14|TRBJ2-7|TRBV21-1|NA
CASTAGGPRYEQYF
TGTGCCAGCACAGCGGGAGGGCCTCGCTACGAGCAGTACTTC
>NA|13|TRBJ2-1|TRBV11-3|NA
CASSLVTGSEQFF
TGTGCCAGCAGCTTAGTTACAGGGAGTGAGCAGTTCTTC
>TRBD1|14|TRBJ1-2|TRBV19|NA
CATTSWDRLYGYTF
TGTGCCACAACTTCCTGGGACAGGCTCTATGGCTACACCTTC
>NA|18|TRBJ2-3|TRBV7-4|NA
CASSFPGSGPGGTDTQYF
TGTGCCAGCAGCTTCCCGGGAAGCGGACCTGGGGGGACAGATACGCAGTATTTT
>NA|12|TRBJ1-5|TRBV3-1/TRBV3-2|few
CASSQLGQPQHF
TGTGCCAGCAGCCAGCTAGGTCAGCCCCAGCATTTT
>TRBD1|15|TRBJ2-3|TRBV6-5|NA
CASSTHHRGPDTQYF
TGTGCCAGCAGTACACACCACAGGGGCCCCGATACGCAGTATTTT
>TRBD1|17|TRBJ1-1|TRBV5-1|NA
CASSLGPRDRGSTEAFF
TGCGCCAGCAGCTTGGGTCCCCGGGACAGGGGGTCGACTGAAGCTTTCTTT
>NA|14|TRBJ2-2|TRBV11-2|NA
CASSLGAYTGELFF
TGTGCCAGCAGCTTAGGGGCGTACACCGGGGAGCTGTTTTTT
>NA|16|TRBJ2-2|TRBV2|NA
CASSEMKLANTGELFF
TGTGCCAGCAGTGAAATGAAACTCGCGAACACCGGGGAGCTGTTTTTT
>TRBD1|14|TRBJ1-2|TRBV5-4|NA
CASSTAGTDYGYTF
TGTGCCAGCAGTACCGCCGGGACAGACTATGGCTACACCTTC
>TRBD2|15|TRBJ2-7|TRBV3-1/TRBV3-2|once
CASSLGTSGTYEQYF
TGTGCCAGCAGCCTAGGGACTAGCGGGACCTACGAGCAGTACTTC
>TRBD2|16|TRBJ2-3|TRBV5-1|NA
CASRPGLAGVSDTQYF
TGCGCCAGCAGACCAGGACTAGCGGGAGTTAGCGATACGCAGTATTTT
>NA|12|TRBJ2-7|TRBV18|NA
CASSPEPYEQYF
TGTGCCAGCTCACCAGAGCCCTACGAGCAGTACTTC
>NA|14|TRBJ2-3|TRBV5-6|NA
CASSDAGTTDTQYF
TGTGCCAGCAGCGACGCGGGGACCACAGATACGCAGTATTTT
>TRBD1|16|TRBJ2-1|TRBV5-4|NA
CASSLAGTGSYNEQFF
TGTGCCAGCAGCTTGGCCGGGACAGGGAGCTACAATGAGCAGTTCTTC
>TRBD2|16|TRBJ2-7|TRBV5-1|NA
CASSLGLAGGRYEQYF
TGCGCCAGCAGCTTGGGACTAGCGGGAGGGCGCTACGAGCAGTACTTC
>NA|13|TRBJ2-7|TRBV28|NA
CASSFIPSSEQYF
TGTGCCAGCAGTTTTATTCCTAGCAGCGAGCAGTACTTC
>NA|15|TRBJ1-5|TRBV7-2|NA
CASSLELGGNQPQHF
TGTGCCAGCAGCTTAGAACTGGGCGGCAATCAGCCCCAGCATTTT
>NA|13|TRBJ1-2|TRBV29-1|NA
CSVEEAVNYGYTF
TGCAGCGTTGAAGAGGCCGTGAACTATGGCTACACCTTC
>TRBD1|16|TRBJ1-2|TRBV5-4|NA
CASSQGGDRRIDGYTF
TGTGCCAGCAGCCAGGGGGGTGACAGGCGTATAGATGGCTACACCTTC
>TRBD1|17|TRBJ1-1|TRBV12-5|NA
CASGLGMSTGGHTEAFF
TGTGCTAGTGGTTTGGGAATGAGCACAGGGGGCCACACTGAAGCTTTCTTT
>TRBD1|16|TRBJ1-6|TRBV6-2/TRBV6-3|NA
CASSDRGQGKDSPLHF
TGTGCCAGCAGCGATAGAGGACAGGGCAAGGATTCACCCCTCCACTTT
>TRBD2|16|TRBJ2-7|TRBV5-1|NA
CASRAQGLAGSYEQYF
TGCGCCAGCAGAGCCCAGGGACTAGCGGGCTCCTACGAGCAGTACTTC
>NA|14|TRBJ2-2|TRBV19|once
CASSIGNSPRELFF
TGTGCCAGTAGTATCGGGAACAGCCCCCGGGAGCTGTTTTTT
>TRBD1|12|TRBJ1-2|TRBV7-8|NA
CASSPTGGGYTF
TGTGCCAGCAGCCCTACAGGGGGAGGCTACACCTTC
>NA|16|TRBJ2-7|TRBV11-2|NA
CASSQAGTLSSYEQYF
TGTGCCAGCAGCCAAGCTGGGACACTGAGCTCCTACGAGCAGTACTTC
>TRBD1|16|TRBJ1-4|TRBV19|NA
CASSMRAGTGTEKLFF
TGTGCCAGTAGTATGCGGGCCGGGACAGGAACTGAAAAACTGTTTTTT